The rows below give T cell receptor beta chains drawn from one sample of a study of blood T cell repertoires in COVID-19. The method was immunoSEQ multiplex PCR; TCRdb's version includes in-frame clones alone and lacks a portion of them. The sample yields fewer than 200,000 clones, over 65% seen once. The sample comprised PBMCs or T cells enriched from blood (not recorded which). These receptors were taken from a woman in her forties or fifties who had recovered from COVID-19. Each CDR3 is given with its conserved first and last residue. The D gene is left open where the match is weak. Only part of the rows carry a size: once, few, many, or a class if the clone is expanded.

clone_size	v_call	j_call	cdr3_length	d_call	cdr3_aa	cdr3_nt
NA	TRBV5-5	TRBJ2-2	14	NA	CASSWTTGTGELFF	TGTGCCAGCAGCTGGACTACAGGAACCGGGGAGCTGTTTTTT
NA	TRBV3-1/TRBV3-2	TRBJ1-6	16	NA	CASSQGRGQFNSPLHF	TGTGCCAGCAGCCAAGGCAGGGGTCAATTTAATTCACCCCTCCACTTT
NA	TRBV7-9	TRBJ1-4	15	NA	CASSLASGNGEKLFF	TGTGCCAGCAGCTTAGCTTCCGGGAATGGTGAAAAACTGTTTTTT
NA	TRBV5-4	TRBJ2-1	13	TRBD1	CAGQVSSYNEQFF	TGTGCCGGACAGGTCAGCTCCTACAATGAGCAGTTCTTC
NA	TRBV29-1	TRBJ1-1	11	TRBD1	CSYPTGGRAFF	TGCAGCTACCCGACAGGGGGACGAGCTTTCTTT
once	TRBV24-1	TRBJ2-3	13	NA	CATGHSSTDTQYF	TGTGCCACCGGACATTCTAGCACAGATACGCAGTATTTT
once	TRBV30	TRBJ2-4	14	NA	CAWSQGGTKNIQYF	TGTGCCTGGAGCCAGGGTGGAACCAAAAACATTCAGTACTTC
NA	TRBV20-1	TRBJ1-3	14	TRBD1	CSASRGQTGNTIYF	TGCAGTGCTAGTAGGGGACAGACTGGAAACACCATATATTTT
NA	TRBV30	TRBJ1-4	14	TRBD1	CAWSPGTVMRKLFF	TGTGCCTGGAGTCCCGGGACAGTAATGAGGAAACTGTTTTTT
NA	TRBV4-1	TRBJ1-2	11	NA	CATSDLYGYTF	TGCGCCACTAGCGATCTTTATGGCTACACCTTC
many	TRBV15	TRBJ1-1	15	TRBD1	CATSRDDGGGREAFF	TGTGCCACCAGCAGAGATGATGGAGGGGGCCGCGAAGCTTTCTTT
NA	TRBV7-9	TRBJ1-3	14	NA	CASSLARAGNTIYF	TGTGCCAGCAGCTTAGCACGGGCTGGAAACACCATATATTTT
NA	TRBV7-8	TRBJ1-2	14	TRBD1	CASTASGTAYGYTF	TGTGCCAGCACCGCGTCCGGGACAGCCTATGGCTACACCTTC
NA	TRBV18	TRBJ1-1	13	NA	CASSTDRNTEAFF	TGTGCCAGCTCAACCGACAGGAACACTGAAGCTTTCTTT
NA	TRBV7-9	TRBJ1-2	14	NA	CASSSLQGLYGYTF	TGTGCCAGCAGCTCCTTGCAGGGCCTCTATGGCTACACCTTC
NA	TRBV24-1	TRBJ2-1	13	NA	CATGGAIFDEQFF	TGTGCCACCGGGGGCGCCATCTTCGATGAGCAGTTCTTC
NA	TRBV11-2	TRBJ1-4	15	NA	CASSLTRVPNEKLFF	TGTGCCAGCAGCTTAACCCGGGTCCCTAATGAAAAACTGTTTTTT
once	TRBV18	TRBJ1-2	12	NA	CASSQGADGYTF	TGTGCCAGCTCTCAGGGCGCGGATGGCTACACCTTC
NA	TRBV30	TRBJ1-2	12	NA	CAWTGVGGGHTF	TGTGCCTGGACAGGGGTGGGCGGTGGCCACACCTTC
NA	TRBV25-1	TRBJ2-2	13	TRBD1	CAIGQGYTGELFF	TGTGCCATTGGACAGGGTTACACCGGGGAGCTGTTTTTT
NA	TRBV5-1	TRBJ1-5	13	NA	CASSLDGDQPQHF	TGCGCCAGCAGCTTGGACGGGGATCAGCCCCAGCATTTT
NA	TRBV4-1	TRBJ1-3	16	TRBD1	CASSQATGQGRNTIYF	TGCGCCAGCAGCCAGGCAACGGGACAGGGCCGTAACACCATATATTTT
NA	TRBV19	TRBJ1-5	15	TRBD1	CASSSDRARNQPQHF	TGTGCCAGTAGTTCGGACAGGGCACGCAATCAGCCCCAGCATTTT
NA	TRBV28	TRBJ1-4	15	NA	CASRTGQGPNEKLFF	TGTGCCAGCAGAACCGGGCAGGGTCCTAATGAAAAACTGTTTTTT
NA	TRBV6-1	TRBJ1-1	14	TRBD1	CASSDRDRNTEAFF	TGTGCCAGCAGTGACCGGGACAGGAACACTGAAGCTTTCTTT
NA	TRBV2	TRBJ2-3	15	NA	CASTLEASSPDTQYF	TGTGCCAGCACTCTCGAGGCTAGCAGCCCAGATACGCAGTATTTT
NA	TRBV7-2	TRBJ2-5	14	TRBD1	CATKRGRGQETQYF	TGTGCCACCAAAAGGGGGCGAGGGCAAGAGACCCAGTACTTC
NA	TRBV3-1/TRBV3-2	TRBJ2-5	16	NA	CASSQRGSGTQETQYF	TGTGCCAGCAGCCAAAGGGGTAGCGGCACTCAAGAGACCCAGTACTTC
once	TRBV30	TRBJ2-5	13	NA	CAWSVGQQETQYF	TGTGCCTGGAGTGTTGGGCAGCAAGAGACCCAGTACTTC
NA	TRBV5-1	TRBJ2-3	16	TRBD2	CASSTGLAVLTDTQYF	TGCGCCAGCAGCACGGGACTAGCGGTCCTCACAGATACGCAGTATTTT
NA	TRBV6-5	TRBJ1-1	12	NA	CASSYSGAEAFF	TGTGCCAGCAGTTACTCAGGGGCTGAAGCTTTCTTT
NA	TRBV18	TRBJ2-3	13	NA	CASSEGGTDTQYF	TGTGCCAGCTCAGAAGGGGGCACAGATACGCAGTATTTT
NA	TRBV9	TRBJ2-2	17	NA	CASSQSPARGNTGELFF	TGTGCCAGCAGCCAATCCCCGGCACGCGGGAACACCGGGGAGCTGTTTTTT
once	TRBV7-9	TRBJ1-5	15	TRBD1	CASSLTGDWRQPQHF	TGTGCCAGCAGTCTAACAGGGGATTGGAGACAGCCCCAGCATTTT
NA	TRBV11-2	TRBJ1-1	14	TRBD1	CASSFRQGDTEAFF	TGTGCCAGCAGCTTCCGACAGGGGGACACTGAAGCTTTCTTT
NA	TRBV7-9	TRBJ1-5	13	NA	CASSLRENQPQHF	TGTGCCAGCAGCTTACGAGAAAATCAGCCCCAGCATTTT
NA	TRBV30	TRBJ1-2	12	NA	CAWGRTIDGYTF	TGTGCCTGGGGCCGGACTATCGATGGCTACACCTTC
NA	TRBV20-1	TRBJ2-3	18	NA	CSASITPGQPLGTDTQYF	TGCAGTGCTAGTATCACACCGGGACAACCTCTTGGCACAGATACGCAGTATTTT
NA	TRBV2	TRBJ2-3	13	NA	CASRGRSTDTQYF	TGTGCCAGCAGGGGGCGCTCCACAGATACGCAGTATTTT
NA	TRBV7-9	TRBJ1-2	13	NA	CASSQTFGGGYTF	TGTGCCAGCAGCCAGACTTTCGGTGGTGGCTACACCTTC
NA	TRBV5-1	TRBJ2-1	15	NA	CASSLGQEEYNEQFF	TGCGCCAGCAGCTTGGGACAGGAGGAATACAATGAGCAGTTCTTC